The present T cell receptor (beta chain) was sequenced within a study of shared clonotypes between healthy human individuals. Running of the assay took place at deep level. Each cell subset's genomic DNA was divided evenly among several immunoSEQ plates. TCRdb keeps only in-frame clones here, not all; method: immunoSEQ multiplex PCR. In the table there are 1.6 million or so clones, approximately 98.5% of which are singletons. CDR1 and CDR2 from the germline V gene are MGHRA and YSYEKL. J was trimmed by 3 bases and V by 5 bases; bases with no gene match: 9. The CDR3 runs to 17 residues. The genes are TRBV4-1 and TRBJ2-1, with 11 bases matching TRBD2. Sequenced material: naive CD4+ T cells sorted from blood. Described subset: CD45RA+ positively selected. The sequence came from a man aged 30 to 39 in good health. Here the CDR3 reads CASSSPVGLADYNEQFF. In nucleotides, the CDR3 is TGCGCCAGCAGCTCTCCGGTGGGACTAGCGGACTACAATGAGCAGTTCTTC.